Listed below are T cell receptor beta chains from one sample, sequenced in a study of blood T cell repertoires in COVID-19. Profiled with immunoSEQ multiplex PCR; TCRdb holds only in-frame clones, not every one. There are hundreds of thousands of clones in the sample; 65% to 90% occur only once, and 3% to 4.5% lies in the top ten. The specimen was PBMCs or T cells enriched from blood (not recorded which). These receptors were collected from a woman in her forties with acute COVID-19. Both conserved end residues are part of each CDR3. The D gene is left open where the match is weak. Size tells how often a clone was seen (once, few, many) or the class of an expanded clone, and some rows leave it out.

size,D,V,J,DNA,CDR3
NA,NA,TRBV18,TRBJ1-4,TGTGCCAGCTCACCAAATGGGGCAGAAAAACTGTTTTTT,CASSPNGAEKLFF
once,TRBD1,TRBV5-1,TRBJ1-2,TGCGCCAGCAGCAGGAGAACAGGGGGCGCTGACTATGGCTACACCTTC,CASSRRTGGADYGYTF
once,TRBD2,TRBV2,TRBJ2-3,TGTGCCAGCAGTGTGGGGGGAGGGAGCACAGATACGCAGTATTTT,CASSVGGGSTDTQYF
NA,NA,TRBV5-5,TRBJ1-6,TGTGCCAGCAGCTTGGCCGCGTCAGGAACCTATAATTCACCCCTCCACTTT,CASSLAASGTYNSPLHF
once,NA,TRBV7-6,TRBJ1-3,TGTGCCAGCAGCTTAGCCCAGAGAAACACCATATATTTT,CASSLAQRNTIYF
NA,NA,TRBV6-5,TRBJ2-2,TGTGCCAGCGTAAGCGAGAACACCGGGGAGCTGTTTTTT,CASVSENTGELFF
once,NA,TRBV7-2,TRBJ1-1,TGTGCCAGCAGCTTAGATGTGGGGAGAGCTGCCACTGAAGCTTTCTTT,CASSLDVGRAATEAFF
NA,NA,TRBV15,TRBJ2-1,TGTGCCACCAGCAGAGAGCTAGGGGGACCTTACAATGAGCAGTTCTTC,CATSRELGGPYNEQFF
NA,NA,TRBV11-1,TRBJ2-1,TGTGCCAGCAGCCTTCAGGGGCGGGCCGGTCCCAATGAGCAGTTCTTC,CASSLQGRAGPNEQFF
NA,TRBD2,TRBV7-3,TRBJ2-7,TGTGCCAGCAGCTTAGCGGGAGGTCCTTCCTACGAGCAGTACTTC,CASSLAGGPSYEQYF
once,NA,TRBV3-1/TRBV3-2,TRBJ1-6,TGTGCCAGCAGCCAAGGGCAGGGCGCGACACCCCTCCACTTT,CASSQGQGATPLHF
NA,TRBD1,TRBV5-1,TRBJ1-3,TGCGCCAGCAGCTTGTCTGCGACAGGGGTGACAAACACCATATATTTT,CASSLSATGVTNTIYF
NA,TRBD1,TRBV19,TRBJ2-7,TGTGCCAGCTCGACAGGGGTCAACGAGCAGTACTTC,CASSTGVNEQYF
few,NA,TRBV27,TRBJ1-1,TGTGCCAGCAGTCCCGGGGGGATTGAAGCTTTCTTT,CASSPGGIEAFF
NA,NA,TRBV29-1,TRBJ1-3,TGCAGCGTTGTGACACAACTCTCTGGAAACACCATATATTTT,CSVVTQLSGNTIYF
few,TRBD2,TRBV5-5,TRBJ2-2,TGTGCCAGCAGCTATGGTCCGGGACTAGCGGGCAACACCGGGGAGCTGTTTTTT,CASSYGPGLAGNTGELFF